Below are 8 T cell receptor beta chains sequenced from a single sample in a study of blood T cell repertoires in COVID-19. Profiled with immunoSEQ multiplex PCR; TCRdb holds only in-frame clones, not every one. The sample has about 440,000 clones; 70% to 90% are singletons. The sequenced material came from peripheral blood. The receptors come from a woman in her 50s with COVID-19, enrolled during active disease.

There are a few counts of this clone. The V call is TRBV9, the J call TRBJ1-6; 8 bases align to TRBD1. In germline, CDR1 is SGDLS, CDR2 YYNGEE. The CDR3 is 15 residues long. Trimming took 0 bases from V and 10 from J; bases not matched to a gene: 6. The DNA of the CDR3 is TGTGCCAGCAGCGTAGGGCAGGGGGCGGAATCACCCCTCCACTTT. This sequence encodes CASSVGQGAESPLHF.

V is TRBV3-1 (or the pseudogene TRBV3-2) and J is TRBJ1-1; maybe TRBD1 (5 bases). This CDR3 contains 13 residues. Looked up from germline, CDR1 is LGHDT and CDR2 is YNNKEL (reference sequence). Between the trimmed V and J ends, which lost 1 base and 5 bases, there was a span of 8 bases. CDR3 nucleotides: TGTGCCAGCAGCCAAGGGGGCAGTACTGAAGCTTTCTTT. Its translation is CASSQGGSTEAFF.

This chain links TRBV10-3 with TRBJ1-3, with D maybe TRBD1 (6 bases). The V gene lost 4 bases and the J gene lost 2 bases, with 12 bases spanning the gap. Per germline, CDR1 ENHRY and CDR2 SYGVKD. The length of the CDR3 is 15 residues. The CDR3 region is CAISGTEAAGNTIYF. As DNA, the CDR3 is TGTGCCATCAGTGGGACAGAAGCTGCTGGAAACACCATATATTTT.

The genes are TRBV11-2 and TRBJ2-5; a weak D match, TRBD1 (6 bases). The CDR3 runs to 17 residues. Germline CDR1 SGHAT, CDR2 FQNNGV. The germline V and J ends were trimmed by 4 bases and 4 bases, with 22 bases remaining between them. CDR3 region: CASSSGWGTRRRETQYF. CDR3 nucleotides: TGTGCCAGCAGCTCGGGATGGGGGACAAGGCGGCGAGAGACCCAGTACTTC.

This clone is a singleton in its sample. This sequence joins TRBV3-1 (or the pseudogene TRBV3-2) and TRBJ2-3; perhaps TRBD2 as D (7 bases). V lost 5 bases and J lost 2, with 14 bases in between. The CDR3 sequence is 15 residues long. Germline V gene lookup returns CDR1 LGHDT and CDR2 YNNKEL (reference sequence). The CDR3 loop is CASSYKGGATDTQYF. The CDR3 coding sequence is TGTGCCAGCAGCTACAAGGGGGGGGCCACAGATACGCAGTATTTT.

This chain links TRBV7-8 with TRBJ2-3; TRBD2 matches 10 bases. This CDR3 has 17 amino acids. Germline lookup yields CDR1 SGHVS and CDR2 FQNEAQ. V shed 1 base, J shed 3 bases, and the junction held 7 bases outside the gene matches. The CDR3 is CASSLVSVAGGTDTQYF. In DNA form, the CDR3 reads TGTGCCAGCAGCTTAGTATCGGTAGCGGGGGGAACAGATACGCAGTATTTT.

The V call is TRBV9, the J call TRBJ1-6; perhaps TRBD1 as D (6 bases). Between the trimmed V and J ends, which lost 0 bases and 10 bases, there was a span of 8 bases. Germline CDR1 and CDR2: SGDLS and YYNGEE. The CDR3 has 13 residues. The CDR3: CASSVGTASPLHF. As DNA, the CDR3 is TGTGCCAGCAGCGTAGGGACAGCCTCACCCCTCCACTTT. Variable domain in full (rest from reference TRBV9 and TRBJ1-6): DSGVTQTPKHLITATGQRVTLRCSPRSGDLSVYWYQQSLDQGLQFLIQYYNGEERAKGNILERFSAQQFPDLHSELNLSSLELGDSALYFCASSVGTASPLHFGNGTRLTVT.

The CDR3: CASSVDRYYGYTF. CDR3 bases: TGTGCCAGCAGTGTAGACAGGTACTATGGCTACACCTTC. This chain connects TRBV12-3 or TRBV12-4 to TRBJ1-2, with D possibly TRBD1 on 6 matching bases. V was trimmed by 5 bases and J by 3 bases, leaving 10 bases between them. This CDR3 is built from 13 residues.